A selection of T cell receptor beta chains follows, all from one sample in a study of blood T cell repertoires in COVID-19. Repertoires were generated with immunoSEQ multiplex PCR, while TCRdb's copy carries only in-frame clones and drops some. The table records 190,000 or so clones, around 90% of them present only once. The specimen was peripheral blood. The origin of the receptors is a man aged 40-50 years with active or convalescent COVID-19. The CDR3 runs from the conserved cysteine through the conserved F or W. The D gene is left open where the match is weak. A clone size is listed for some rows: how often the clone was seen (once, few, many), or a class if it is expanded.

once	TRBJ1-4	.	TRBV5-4	CASTGRGAGEKLFF	TGTGCCAGCACCGGTCGGGGGGCAGGTGAAAAACTGTTTTTT
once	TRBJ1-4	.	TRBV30	CAWGGLQLEEKLFF	TGTGCCTGGGGGGGACTCCAGTTGGAAGAAAAACTGTTTTTT
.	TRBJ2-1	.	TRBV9	CASSVDLVLDNEQFF	TGTGCCAGCAGCGTAGATTTAGTACTAGACAATGAGCAGTTCTTC
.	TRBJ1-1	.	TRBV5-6	CASSPQGNTEAFF	TGTGCCAGCAGCCCACAGGGGAACACTGAAGCTTTCTTT
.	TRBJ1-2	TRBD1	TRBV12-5	CASGIGTGKSGYTF	TGTGCTAGTGGTATCGGGACAGGGAAAAGTGGCTACACCTTC
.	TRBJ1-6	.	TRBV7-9	CASSSGRSPLHF	TGTGCCAGCAGCTCGGGGAGGTCACCCCTCCACTTT
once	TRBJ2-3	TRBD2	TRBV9	CASSVEGRGGPDTQYF	TGTGCCAGCAGCGTAGAAGGACGGGGGGGCCCAGATACGCAGTATTTT
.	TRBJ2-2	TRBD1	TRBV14	CASSPLSGRGPNTGELFF	TGTGCCAGCAGCCCTCTTTCAGGCAGGGGGCCGAACACCGGGGAGCTGTTTTTT
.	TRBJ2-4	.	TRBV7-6	CASSLGPQGPAKNIQYF	TGTGCCAGCAGCTTGGGCCCCCAGGGTCCAGCCAAAAACATTCAGTACTTC
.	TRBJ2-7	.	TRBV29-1	CSAFGGLGSYEQYF	TGCAGCGCCTTTGGGGGGTTAGGCTCCTACGAGCAGTACTTC
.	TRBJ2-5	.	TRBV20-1	CSARDRGPQYF	TGCAGTGCTAGAGATCGTGGGCCCCAGTACTTC
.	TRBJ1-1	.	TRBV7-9	CASSAAGVNTEAFF	TGTGCCAGCAGCGCCGCAGGGGTGAACACTGAAGCTTTCTTT
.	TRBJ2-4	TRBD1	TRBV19	CASSIVGTGDIQYF	TGTGCCAGTAGTATAGTCGGGACAGGGGACATTCAGTACTTC
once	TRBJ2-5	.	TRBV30	CAWRQFQETQYF	TGTGCCTGGAGGCAGTTTCAAGAGACCCAGTACTTC
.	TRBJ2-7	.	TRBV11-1	CASSLAAGNDYEQYF	TGTGCCAGCAGCTTAGCGGCGGGTAATGATTACGAGCAGTACTTC
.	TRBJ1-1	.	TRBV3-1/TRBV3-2	CASTPTQGSTEAFF	TGTGCCAGCACCCCCACCCAAGGGAGCACTGAAGCTTTCTTT